This T cell receptor beta chain was captured by sequencing in a study of siplizumab effects on memory and regulatory T cells. General study results and limits: Solely a minor proportion of alloreactive clones could be assigned to unstimulated subsets. Naive T cells apparently outstripped memory cells in diversity and seemed major alloresponse contributors.

Worth noting for this clone: What it binds is not known.

The method was immunoSEQ multiplex PCR; TCRdb's version includes in-frame clones alone and lacks a portion of them. The data show 80,000 to 130,000 clones, with 90% to 95% seen just once and approximately 0.71% held by the top ten. Input material: Tregs sorted from blood. The sequence was collected from a human donor in good health.

Written as DNA, the CDR3 is TGCGCCAGCAGCTTGGACGGACAGGGGGCTTTATCACCCCTCCACTTT. Its translation is CASSLDGQGALSPLHF. This sequence joins TRBV5-1 and TRBJ1-6; 11 bases fit TRBD1. Germline V gene sequence: CDR1 SGHRS, CDR2 YFSETQ. V shed 0 bases, J shed 10 bases, and the junction held 6 bases outside the gene matches. The length of the CDR3 is 16 residues.